This entry describes one T cell receptor (beta chain). Its antigen remains unidentified. No quality values exist for individual bases; no much larger clone is one base distant. Based on the germline V gene, the CDR1 and CDR2 sequences are SGHAT and FQNNGV. From its cysteine to its phenylalanine, the CDR3 spans 11 amino acids. Of the read, only the CDR3 DNA is kept; its 33 bases are in frame from base 1. V and J lose 6 bases and 7 bases, and a span of 7 bases separates them. What the time point label conveys for this sample: newly diagnosed GD, antithyroid drugs for less than 3 months. For both TCR sequencing and RNA sequencing, RNA was extracted from PBMCs using TRIzol. The diagnosis of Graves' disease followed American Thyroid Association guidelines. Recruitment of patients was carried out at an endocrinology department in Xi'an, China. Each patient gave 8.5 to 9.5 milliliters of peripheral blood, collected in an EDTA anticoagulant tube. Ficoll Paque Plus density gradient separation was used to isolate PBMCs, and no further T cell sorting was performed. An Agilent 2100 Bioanalyzer and agarose gel were used to assess RNA quality, and a NanoDrop 2000 was used to measure RNA concentration.

The data were taken from a study of regulatory T cells in long-lasting Graves disease (dated by TCRdb to 2020 to 2023). Turning to the overall study: Newly diagnosed Graves' disease patients had taken antithyroid drugs for less than 3 months. Persistent Graves' disease patients were compared with newly diagnosed Graves' disease patients by peripheral blood TCR sequencing and RNA sequencing. The study was registered as a clinical trial and conducted in China. TCR sequencing covered some 13 persistent and around 20 newly diagnosed Graves' disease patients, approximately 33 samples in total. General study outcomes and caveats: Persistent disease showed preferential use of TRBV28, TRBJ1-2 and TRBJ2-5, whereas newly diagnosed disease favored TRBV20-1 and TRBJ2-1. Compared with newly diagnosed patients, patients with persistent Graves' disease had lower TCR Shannon entropy and fewer highly expanded clones, which suggests clonal expansion. A larger number of public clonotypes was shared among persistent patients (about 2,700) than among newly diagnosed patients (roughly 930). The study examined only peripheral blood because the primary lesion, thyroid tissue, could not be accessed. As a limitation, the authors acknowledged that the small sample size may reduce accuracy. Only the TCR beta chain was sequenced and analyzed.

The protocol used for the library was multiplex PCR. The listed sequencing device is Illumina HiSeq 4000. iRepertoire HTBI primers and Arm-PCR amplification of CDR3 regions were used to construct TCR beta libraries. Before sequencing, the PCR products went through gel purification. Per the original workflow: Gene usage analysis of CDR3 amino acid clonotypes relied on the 60 or so TRBV and 14 TRBJ segments identified across samples. Filtered high-quality paired reads were merged into contigs using COPE and FqMerger. BLAST was used to align contigs to IMGT TRBV, TRBD and TRBJ reference genes, with CDR3 defined following IMGT. Any clonotype with a frequency above 0.1% was counted as a highly expanded clone. Shannon entropy was used to measure repertoire diversity, and the Gini coefficient was used to measure V-J evenness. A clonotype found in more than one individual was treated as public. The raw public data were reprocessed by TCRdb itself: fastp quality trimming at Q25, MiXCR clonotype calling, in-frame beta chains only. Rows merge per CDR3 protein into single entries with the most common DNA and genes. The V and J calls and clone size come from TCRdb's table, not from the authors' own analysis. This sample has 450,000 to 700,000 distinct CDR3 sequences in its table, and about 13% of those were observed once. About 9.1% of the sample is taken by the ten largest.

The sample was also reused in another study, on T cells in Graves' hyperthyroidism and ophthalmopathy. That second report states: A patient counted as having stable Graves' hyperthyroidism if no progression to ophthalmopathy occurred over 18 months of follow-up. Hyperthyroidism patients were newly diagnosed, with disease duration under 2 months, and aged 18 to 65 years. The study excluded patients with uncontrolled infections, other autoimmune diseases, pregnancy or lactation. Diagnoses were based on clinical symptoms, serum thyroxine and TRAb, thyroid ultrasound and orbital computed tomography. A first-round RT-PCR of the TCR CDR3 used the HTBI primer set with the Qiagen OneStep RT-PCR kit. Blood samples also contained most of the expanded thyroid clonotypes (frequency above 0.001), which suggests that blood repertoires may reflect thyroid immune responses. A model built on a 13 V-J signature distinguished ophthalmopathy from stable hyperthyroidism, reaching 87.88% sensitivity and 81.08% specificity in cross-validation and 80%/75% in testing. In validation, the model predicted progression to ophthalmopathy a median of roughly 6.2 months before onset, with about 70% sensitivity and about 72% specificity. To identify TCR V-J signatures that set the groups apart, the researchers used a discovery cohort of more than 95 patients, made up of fewer than 50 with Graves' ophthalmopathy and 57 with stable Graves' hyperthyroidism. Whether ophthalmopathy could be predicted prospectively was tested in an independent validation cohort made up of approximately 19 hyperthyroidism patients plus 17 patients who later progressed to ophthalmopathy. The 100 discovery patients were divided at random into training and test sets in a 7:3 ratio. The study also compared thyroid tissue and blood T-cell repertoires from about six Graves' hyperthyroidism patients. Following sampling, methimazole starting at 30 mg daily was given to hyperthyroidism patients, and high-dose intravenous methylprednisolone was given to ophthalmopathy patients. Libraries were constructed in a second round of multiplex PCR, after which size selection and purification were performed. Libraries were sequenced paired-end with 100 bp reads on an Illumina HiSeq2000. SOAPnuke was used to process the raw data, removing reads that contained adapters or uncalled bases, had a mean Phred below 15, or lacked an exact match to the constant primer or identifier. High-quality paired reads were merged using COPE v1.2.5, and each unique nucleotide sequence was defined as a clonotype. MiTCR v1.1 was used to align the clonotypes against IMGT TRBV, TRBD and TRBJ reference segments. Analysis was restricted to V-J combinations with a frequency above 0.0001, which covered roughly 99% of repertoires. The TCS score was defined as F50 (clonal expansion) divided by E x V (chaos), with BLOSUM62-based TCRdist calculated between CDR3 peptides within each V-J. Welch's t-statistics and random forest reduced roughly 500 V-J features to 13, which were used in a naive Bayes classifier (R e1071). Sample size was not statistically predetermined, and blinding of investigators to group allocation was not performed. TCR Vbeta CDR3 sequencing of 135 peripheral blood samples (roughly 43 ophthalmopathy, 75 to 85 hyperthyroidism and some 17 progressor patients) is reported in the paper.

The material sequenced was peripheral blood mononuclear cells (PBMCs), taken at new diagnosis, from a patient treated with antithyroid drugs. This clonotype was obtained from a man aged 25-40 years with Graves disease. Donor details come from another sample of the same person, matched by shared clones. The chain is made from TRBV11-2 and TRBJ2-1; no D gene call is confident. The nucleotide sequence is given as TGTGCCAGCAGGGGGATGAATGAGCAGTTCTTC. The translation is CASRGMNEQFF.